The 7 T cell receptor beta chains given below trace back to one sample, sequenced in a study of T-cell memory formation after mild COVID-19. TCRdb analysed the 5' RACE reads with MiXCR anew, one entry per CDR3 protein. The table lists 250,000 to 400,000 distinct CDR3 sequences, 14% of them singletons, with 21% in the top ten. Material for sequencing was PBMCs or a T cell subset sorted from them (not recorded which). The receptors were sampled from a man aged 18-30 years who had mild COVID-19 (a few samples of this study predate the infection). Cell type and time point are not known.

The J gene is TRBJ2-7, the V gene TRBV5-6, with 8 bases matching TRBD1. V lost 3 bases to trimming and J lost 2 bases; unmatched junction nucleotides: 4. In germline, CDR1 is SGHDT, CDR2 YYEEEE. The CDR3 is made up of 14 amino acids. CDR3 DNA sequence: TGTGCCAGCAGCTGGCCGGGACAGGCCTACGAGCAGTACGTC. It specifies CASSWPGQAYEQYV.

The rearrangement uses TRBV7-9 and TRBJ2-7; no firm D call. The germline V gene encodes CDR1 SEHNR and CDR2 FQNEAQ (reference sequence). The V end lost 5 bases, the J end lost 6 bases, and 14 bases lay between the germline ends. There are 13 residues in the CDR3. CDR3 residues: CASSLGWIAEQYV. The CDR3 region has the DNA TGTGCCAGCAGCCTAGGGTGGATTGCCGAGCAGTACGTC.

This clonotype came up a few times. DNA of the CDR3: TGTGCCAGCAGCTTGGACAGGGGGGGCACCGGGGAGCTGTTTTTT. Translation: CASSLDRGGTGELFF. The chain recombines TRBV5-5 with TRBJ2-2, with D possibly being TRBD1 (8 bases). Trimming removed 0 bases at V and 4 bases at J, with 10 bases between. This CDR3 has 15 amino acids. Germline lookup yields CDR1 SGHKS and CDR2 YYEKEE (reference sequence).

V usage is TRBV5-6 and J usage is TRBJ1-2; TRBD1 matches 9 bases. V shed 4 bases, J shed 11 bases, and the junction held 6 bases outside the gene matches. The CDR3 contains 12 residues. In germline, CDR1 is SGHDT, CDR2 YYEEEE. CDR3 coding DNA: TGTGCCAGCAGCACGACAGGGGGGGAGTACACCTTC. This gives the protein CASSTTGGEYTF.

The chain is built from TRBV2 and TRBJ2-1, with TRBD1 matching over 8 bases. CDR3 length equals 14 residues. Germline lookup yields CDR1 SNHLY and CDR2 FYNNEI. Trimming cost V 3 bases and J 9 bases; bases outside gene matches: 7. CDR3 in DNA: TGTGCCAGCAGTGACAGGGGGCAGAGTAGTGAGCAGTTCTTC. Residues: CASSDRGQSSEQFF.

This rearrangement joins TRBV4-3 to TRBJ1-2, with TRBD1 matching over 7 bases. The CDR3 length is 15 residues. The V gene end was trimmed by 4 bases and the J gene end by 4 bases; junction bases not matched to a gene: 9. From germline, CDR1 is LGHNA and CDR2 YSLEER. In DNA, the CDR3 is TGCGCCAGCAGCCGAACAGGGGCCGCTCGCTATGGCTACACCTTC. Its protein is CASSRTGAARYGYTF.

This chain links TRBV5-5 with TRBJ2-3, with 8 bases aligning to TRBD1. Germline V gene sequence: CDR1 SGHKS, CDR2 YYEKEE (reference sequence). V shed 4 bases and J 2 bases; nucleotides not matched to a gene: 9. CDR3 length: 16 amino acids. The CDR3 spells CASSHRTGTPTDTQYF. The CDR3 nucleotides read TGTGCCAGCAGCCACAGGACAGGGACCCCCACAGATACGCAGTATTTT.